This TCR beta chain came from a study of T cells in Graves' hyperthyroidism and ophthalmopathy. It was RNA transcripts that yielded the amplified TCR beta CDR3 regions. HTBI primers drove first-round RT-PCR of the TCR CDR3. A single record per CDR3 protein comes from TCRdb applying MiXCR to the multiplex PCR reads. The sample has roughly 580,000 distinct CDR3 sequences, approximately 15% seen once. At least ten counts were recorded for this clonotype. This CDR3 region has 16 residues. The germline gives CDR1 PRHDT, CDR2 FYEKMQ (reference sequence). Trimming removed 3 bases at V and 7 bases at J, with 16 bases between. Those with hyperthyroidism were 18 to 65 years old, newly diagnosed, and ill for under 2 months. Uncontrolled infections, other autoimmune diseases, pregnancy or lactation led to exclusion of patients. Clinical symptoms, serum thyroxine, TRAb, thyroid ultrasound and orbital computed tomography informed diagnoses.

The V gene is TRBV13, the J gene TRBJ1-6; possible D gene TRBD1, 6 bases. The source material was blood. The receptor comes from a woman in her 30s with Graves' hyperthyroidism that later progressed to Graves' ophthalmopathy. The CDR3 DNA is TGTGCCAGCAGCTTGGACAGTCCTACACTAAATTCACCCCTCCACTTT. It translates to CASSLDSPTLNSPLHF.